The present T cell receptor (beta chain) was sequenced within a study of PD-L1 blockade in urothelial cancer. Study background: After treatment start, blood was analyzed at 3 weeks (second dose) and at 6 weeks.

CDR3 length equals 15 residues. Germline loops: CDR1 SGHVS, CDR2 FQNEAQ. V was clipped by 5 bases and J by 1 base; unmatched bases: 7. General study points: Prediction of better survival came from below-median pretreatment blood TCR clonality.

Profiled with immunoSEQ multiplex PCR; TCRdb holds only in-frame clones, not every one. This sample yields more than 30,000 clones, of which 65% to 90% are seen a single time; around 30% belongs to the top ten. As for this clone: The antigen remains unidentified.

The sample in question was PBMCs, obtained around atezolizumab (anti-PD-L1) treatment. This chain uses TRBV7-8 with TRBJ1-2; 7 bases are shared with TRBD1. The receptor comes from a man aged 55 to 70 with urothelial cancer. The CDR3 nucleotides read TGTGCCAGCAGCAGAGGGACAGCATATAACTATGGCTACACCTTC. Amino acids: CASSRGTAYNYGYTF.